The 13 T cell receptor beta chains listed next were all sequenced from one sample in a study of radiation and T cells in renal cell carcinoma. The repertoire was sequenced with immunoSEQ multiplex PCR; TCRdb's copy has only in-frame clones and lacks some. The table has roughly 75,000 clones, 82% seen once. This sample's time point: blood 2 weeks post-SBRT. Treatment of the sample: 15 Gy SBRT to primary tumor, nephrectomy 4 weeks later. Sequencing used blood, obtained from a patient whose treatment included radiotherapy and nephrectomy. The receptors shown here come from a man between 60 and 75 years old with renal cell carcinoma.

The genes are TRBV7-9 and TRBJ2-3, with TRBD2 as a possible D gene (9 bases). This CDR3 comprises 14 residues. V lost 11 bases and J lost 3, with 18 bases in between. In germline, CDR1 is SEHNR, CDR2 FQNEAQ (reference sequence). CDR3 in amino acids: CADRGSGSTDTQYF. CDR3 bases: TGTGCCGACAGGGGTAGCGGGAGTACAGATACGCAGTATTTT.

DNA for the CDR3: TGCGCCAGCAGCTTGGCCGGCCATCTCACCGGGGAGCTGTTTTTT. This gives the protein CASSLAGHLTGELFF. The chain is built from TRBV5-1 and TRBJ2-2; D ambiguous. The CDR3 runs 15 residues. Trimming left V 0 bases short and J 4 bases short, with 10 bases between. Germline V gene data show CDR1 as SGHRS and CDR2 as YFSETQ.

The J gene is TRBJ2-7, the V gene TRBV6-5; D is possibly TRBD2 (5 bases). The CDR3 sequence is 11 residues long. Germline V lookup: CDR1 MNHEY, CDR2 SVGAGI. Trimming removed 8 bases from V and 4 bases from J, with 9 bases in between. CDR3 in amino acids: CASAEGYEQYF. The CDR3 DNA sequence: TGTGCCAGCGCAGAGGGTTACGAGCAGTACTTC.

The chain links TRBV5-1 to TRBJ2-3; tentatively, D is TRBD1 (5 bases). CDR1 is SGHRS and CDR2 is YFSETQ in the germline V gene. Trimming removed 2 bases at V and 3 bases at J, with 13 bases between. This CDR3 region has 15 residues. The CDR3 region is CASSFPDTDTDTQYF. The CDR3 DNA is TGCGCCAGCAGCTTCCCGGACACCGATACAGATACGCAGTATTTT.

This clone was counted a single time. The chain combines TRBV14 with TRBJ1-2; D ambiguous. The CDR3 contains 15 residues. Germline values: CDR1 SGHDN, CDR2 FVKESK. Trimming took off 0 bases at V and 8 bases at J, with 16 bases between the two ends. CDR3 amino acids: CASSQDPRTHRGYTF. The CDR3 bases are TGTGCCAGCAGCCAAGATCCCCGGACCCACCGCGGCTACACCTTC. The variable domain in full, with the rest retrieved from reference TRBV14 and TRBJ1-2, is EAGVTQFPSHSVIEKGQTVTLRCDPISGHDNLYWYRRVMGKEIKFLLHFVKESKQDESGMPNNRFLAERTGGTYSTLKVQPAELEDSGVYFCASSQDPRTHRGYTFGSGTRLTVV.

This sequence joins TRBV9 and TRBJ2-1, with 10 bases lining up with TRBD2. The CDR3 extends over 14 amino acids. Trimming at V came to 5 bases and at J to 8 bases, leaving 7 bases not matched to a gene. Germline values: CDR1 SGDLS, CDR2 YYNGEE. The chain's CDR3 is CASSTSGTSDEQFF. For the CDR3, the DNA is TGTGCCAGCAGTACTAGCGGGACGTCCGATGAGCAGTTCTTC.

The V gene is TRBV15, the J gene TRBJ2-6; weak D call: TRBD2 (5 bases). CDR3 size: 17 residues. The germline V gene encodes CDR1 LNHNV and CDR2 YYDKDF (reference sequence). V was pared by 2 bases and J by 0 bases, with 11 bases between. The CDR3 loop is CATSRPGGGSGANVLTF. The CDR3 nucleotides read TGTGCCACCAGCAGACCCGGAGGAGGCTCTGGGGCCAACGTCCTGACTTTC.

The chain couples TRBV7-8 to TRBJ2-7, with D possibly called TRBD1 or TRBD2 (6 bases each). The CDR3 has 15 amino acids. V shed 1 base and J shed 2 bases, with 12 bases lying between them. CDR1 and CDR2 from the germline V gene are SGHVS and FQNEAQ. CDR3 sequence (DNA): TGTGCCAGCAGCTTAGTTTCAGGGGAGGCCTACGAGCAGTACTTC. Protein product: CASSLVSGEAYEQYF.

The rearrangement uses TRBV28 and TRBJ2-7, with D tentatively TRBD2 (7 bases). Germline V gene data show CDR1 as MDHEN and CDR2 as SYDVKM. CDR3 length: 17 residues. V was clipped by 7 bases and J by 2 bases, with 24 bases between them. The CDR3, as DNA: TGTGCCAGCACGGGGGGCGAGACTACCCAGGGGACCTACGAGCAGTACTTC. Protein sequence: CASTGGETTQGTYEQYF. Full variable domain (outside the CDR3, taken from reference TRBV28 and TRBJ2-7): DVKVTQSSRYLVKRTGEKVFLECVQDMDHENMFWYRQDPGLGLRLIYFSYDVKMKEKGDIPEGYSVSREKKERFSLILESASTNQTSMYLCASTGGETTQGTYEQYFGPGTRLTVT.

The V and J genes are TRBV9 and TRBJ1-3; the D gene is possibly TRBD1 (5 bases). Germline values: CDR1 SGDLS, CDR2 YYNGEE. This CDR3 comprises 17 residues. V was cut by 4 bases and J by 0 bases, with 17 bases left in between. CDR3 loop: CASSPLGGSYSGNTIYF. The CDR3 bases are TGTGCCAGCAGCCCGCTCGGGGGGTCGTACTCTGGAAACACCATATATTTT.

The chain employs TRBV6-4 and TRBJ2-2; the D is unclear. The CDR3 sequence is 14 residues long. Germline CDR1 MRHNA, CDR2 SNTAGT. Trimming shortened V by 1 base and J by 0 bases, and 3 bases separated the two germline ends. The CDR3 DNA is TGTGCCAGCAGTGACTGGGCGAACACCGGGGAGCTGTTTTTT. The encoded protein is CASSDWANTGELFF.

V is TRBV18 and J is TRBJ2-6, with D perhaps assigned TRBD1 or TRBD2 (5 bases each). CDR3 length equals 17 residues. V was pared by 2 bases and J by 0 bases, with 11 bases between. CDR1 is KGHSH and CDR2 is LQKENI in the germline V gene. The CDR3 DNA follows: TGTGCCAGCTCACCAGGGGCGGGCCTCTCTGGGGCCAACGTCCTGACTTTC. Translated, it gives CASSPGAGLSGANVLTF.

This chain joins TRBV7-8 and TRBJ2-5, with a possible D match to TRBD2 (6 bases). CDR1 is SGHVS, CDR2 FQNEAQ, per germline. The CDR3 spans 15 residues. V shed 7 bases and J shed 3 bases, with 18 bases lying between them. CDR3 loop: CASNPSLVAEETQYF. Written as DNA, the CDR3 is TGTGCCAGCAATCCCTCATTGGTAGCGGAAGAGACCCAGTACTTC.